Included here is one T cell receptor beta chain sequence, with context. Its matching antigen is unknown. CDR3 length: 13 residues. The germline V gene encodes CDR1 ENHRY and CDR2 SYGVKD. Trimming stripped 0 bases from V and 8 bases from J, with 10 bases between. 13 Jbeta primers and 60 Vbeta primers were used for the PCR. Produced via immunoSEQ multiplex PCR; TCRdb's table is partial and in-frame only. The sample has some 130,000 clones; the top ten hold roughly 1.5%. This sample is part of a study of cytomegalovirus exposure and HLA in healthy donors. Study-wide findings and caveats: For cytomegalovirus status, the classifier reportedly gave diagnoses with high specificity and sensitivity. A missense variant in DCLRE1C was later tied to TCR beta V- and J-gene trimming. The study put 150 to 200 TCR beta chains on its list as cytomegalovirus-associated.

The sequence was obtained from a middle-aged woman in good health and CMV-seronegative. The chain combines TRBV10-3 with TRBJ1-1; D might be TRBD1 (5 bases). Specimen: PBMCs. The CDR3 DNA reads TGTGCCATCAGTGAGTCGGAGACAGCGGAAGCTTTCTTT. Amino acids: CAISESETAEAFF.